This is a list of T cell receptor beta chains from one sample in a study of shared clonotypes between healthy human individuals. The assay was immunoSEQ multiplex PCR, and TCRdb's table has in-frame clones only and misses some. The sample consists of some 2,000,000 clones, 85% to 95% of them appearing once. Input material: naive CD4+ T cells sorted from blood. The receptors here all came from a young man in good health. Both conserved end residues are part of each CDR3. The D gene is left open where the match is weak. Expanded clones get a size class; other rows say once, few or many, or leave the size out.

. TRBJ1-2 . TRBV28 TGTGCCAGCAGTTTATTTGGAAGTAACTATGGCTACACCTTC CASSLFGSNYGYTF
. TRBJ1-2 . TRBV28 TGTGCCAGCAGTTTGGAGCGGAACTATGGCTACACCTTC CASSLERNYGYTF
. TRBJ2-7 . TRBV7-6 TGTGCCAGCAGCTTAGCCGGCAGGGGAACCTACGAGCAGTACTTC CASSLAGRGTYEQYF
. TRBJ2-1 once TRBV29-1 TGCAGCGGGAGGGGGACTCTGGTTTACAATGAGCAGTTCTTC CSGRGTLVYNEQFF
. TRBJ2-7 once TRBV7-2 TGTGCCAGCAGCTCCGACCTCTACGAGCAGTACTTC CASSSDLYEQYF
. TRBJ2-7 once TRBV5-1 TGCGCCAGCAGCGGGGGCGTTCCTCACGAGCAGTACTTC CASSGGVPHEQYF
. TRBJ2-7 . TRBV5-6 TGTGCCAGCAGCCCCCCCAACAGGGACCACGAGCAGTACTTC CASSPPNRDHEQYF
. TRBJ1-4 . TRBV7-9 TGTGCCAGCAGCGAAGAAGGGCCCGATCGACGTAATGAAAAACTGTTTTTT CASSEEGPDRRNEKLFF
. TRBJ1-5 . TRBV15 TGTGCCACCAGCAGAGAGGGGGTCAATCAGCCCCAGCATTTT CATSREGVNQPQHF
TRBD1 TRBJ2-7 . TRBV7-2 TGTGCCAGCAGAACCGGGACAGGGGTGCATGAGCAGTACTTC CASRTGTGVHEQYF
TRBD2 TRBJ2-7 . TRBV18 TGTGCCAGCTCACCAGTAAGTACTAGCGGGAGGAAAGACGAGCAGTACTTC CASSPVSTSGRKDEQYF
. TRBJ1-4 . TRBV6-5 TGTGCCAGCAGTCCCCCCGGGGGAAATGAAAAACTGTTTTTT CASSPPGGNEKLFF
. TRBJ2-3 once TRBV18 TGTGCCAGCTCACCCCCGGGGGTTGACTCTAGCACAGATACGCAGTATTTT CASSPPGVDSSTDTQYF
. TRBJ1-5 . TRBV28 TGTGCCAGCAGTTTATATAACCTTAATCAGCCCCAGCATTTT CASSLYNLNQPQHF
. TRBJ2-2 . TRBV10-3 TGTGCCATCAGAGCCGGGACTTCGAACACCGGGGAGCTGTTTTTT CAIRAGTSNTGELFF
. TRBJ1-2 once TRBV7-2 TGTGCCAGCAGCTTTGGGGGTGGCTACACCTTC CASSFGGGYTF
. TRBJ1-5 . TRBV9 TGTGCCAGCAGCGTAGGAGGGGACAATCAGCCCCAGCATTTT CASSVGGDNQPQHF
. TRBJ2-7 . TRBV11-2 TGTGCCAGCCGGGACGGGGATTACGAGCAGTACTTC CASRDGDYEQYF
TRBD1 TRBJ1-2 . TRBV7-2 TGTGCCAGCAGCTTAGAGGGGGCCGGCTATGGCTACACCTTC CASSLEGAGYGYTF
. TRBJ2-1 . TRBV4-3 TGCGCCAGCAGCCAACGCAATGAGCAGTTCTTC CASSQRNEQFF
. TRBJ2-1 . TRBV6-6 TGTGCCAGTTCCACAGCGTACAATGAGCAGTTCTTC CASSTAYNEQFF
. TRBJ2-1 once TRBV7-9 TGTGCCAGCAGCCTCGGCGGGCTCTCCTACAATGAGCAGTTCTTC CASSLGGLSYNEQFF
TRBD2 TRBJ2-7 . TRBV7-2 TGTGCCAGCAGCTTCTCCGATAGCGGGAGCCACGAGCAGTACTTC CASSFSDSGSHEQYF
. TRBJ1-1 few TRBV4-2 TGTGCCAGCAGCCAAGATTCGGGGAACACTGAAGCTTTCTTT CASSQDSGNTEAFF
TRBD2 TRBJ2-3 . TRBV25-1 TGTGCCAGCAGTGAATTTATTAGTCCGGCGGGAGGGATCGATACGCAGTATTTT CASSEFISPAGGIDTQYF
. TRBJ1-2 once TRBV2 TGTGCCAGCAGTCCAACCCCGGGCAAGAGTGGCTACACCTTC CASSPTPGKSGYTF
. TRBJ1-6 . TRBV18 TGTGCCAGCTCTGCCGCAGGGAATAATTCACCCCTCCACTTT CASSAAGNNSPLHF
TRBD2 TRBJ2-5 . TRBV7-9 TGTGCCAGCAGCCGAAGGGGAGGGCAAGAGACCCAGTACTTC CASSRRGGQETQYF
. TRBJ1-3 . TRBV18 TGTGCCAGCTCCCCAACGGACATTTCGGGCGGCTCTGGAAACACCATATATTTT CASSPTDISGGSGNTIYF
TRBD1 TRBJ1-2 . TRBV28 TGTGCCAGCAGTTTCCGGGACAGGAGGAATGGCTACACCTTC CASSFRDRRNGYTF
. TRBJ2-2 . TRBV28 TGTGCCAGCAGTTTTATCGGACGGGACACCGGGGAGCTGTTTTTT CASSFIGRDTGELFF
TRBD1 TRBJ2-1 . TRBV6-6 TGTGCCAGCAGACCACCGGGACAGGGGACGGTAGCTGAGCAGTTCTTC CASRPPGQGTVAEQFF
TRBD2 TRBJ2-2 . TRBV6-5 TGTGCTAGTAGGCGGGAGGGCGGGGAGCTGTTTTTT CASRREGGELFF
. TRBJ2-6 . TRBV30 TGTGCCTGGACAGATACAGGAAGCTCTGGGGCCAACGTCCTGACTTTC CAWTDTGSSGANVLTF
. TRBJ2-6 . TRBV25-1 TGTGCCAGCAGTGGGACACTCTCTGGGGCCAACGTCCTGACTTTC CASSGTLSGANVLTF
. TRBJ2-1 . TRBV11-2 TGTGCCAGCAGCTTCAATATGGTCGCTGAGCAGTTCTTC CASSFNMVAEQFF
. TRBJ1-6 once TRBV5-1 TGCGCCAGCAGCTTGACAGATTTGGCACCCCTCCACTTT CASSLTDLAPLHF
. TRBJ2-7 . TRBV6-5 TGTGCCAGCAGTTACTCGAGGTGGGGGAATTTGGACGAGCAGTACTTC CASSYSRWGNLDEQYF
TRBD2 TRBJ2-3 . TRBV6-4 TGTGCCAGCAGTCGGGGCGGGGGAACCAAAGATACGCAGTATTTT CASSRGGGTKDTQYF
TRBD2 TRBJ2-3 . TRBV5-6 TGTGCCAGCACTCGGACTAGCGGAACCACAGATACGCAGTATTTT CASTRTSGTTDTQYF